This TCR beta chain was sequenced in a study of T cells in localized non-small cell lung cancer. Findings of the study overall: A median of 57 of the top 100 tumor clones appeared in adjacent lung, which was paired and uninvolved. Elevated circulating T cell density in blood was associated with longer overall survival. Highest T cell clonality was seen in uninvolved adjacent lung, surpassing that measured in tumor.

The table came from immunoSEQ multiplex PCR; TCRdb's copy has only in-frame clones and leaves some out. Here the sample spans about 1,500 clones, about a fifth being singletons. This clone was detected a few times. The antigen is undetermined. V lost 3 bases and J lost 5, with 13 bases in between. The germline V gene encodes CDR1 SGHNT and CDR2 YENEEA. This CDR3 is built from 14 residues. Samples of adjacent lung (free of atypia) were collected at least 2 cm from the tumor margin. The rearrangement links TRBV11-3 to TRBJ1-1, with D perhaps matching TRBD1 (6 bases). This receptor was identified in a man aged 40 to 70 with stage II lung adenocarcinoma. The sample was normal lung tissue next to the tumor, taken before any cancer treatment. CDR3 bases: TGTGCCAGCAGCTTTGGGGGGCTCGGGACTGAAGCTTTCTTT. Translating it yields CASSFGGLGTEAFF.